The T cell receptor beta chain described here comes from a study of blood T cell repertoires in COVID-19. Per the original methods: Nucleated cell counts were estimated from reference gene primer amplification. Sequenced by immunoSEQ multiplex PCR; TCRdb stores in-frame clones only, minus some. That table is the source of V, J and clone size, and D and trimming were worked out from the DNA. The sample shows tens of thousands of clones, around 90% of them seen only once. The germline CDR1 and CDR2 sequences are ENHRY and SYGVKD. This CDR3 spans 12 amino acids. V was cut by 3 bases and J by 11 bases, with 13 bases left in between.

Material: peripheral blood. The genes are TRBV10-3 and TRBJ1-1; TRBD1 might be the D (5 bases). The receptor's source is a human donor with active COVID-19. The donor label of this sample is uncertain. The CDR3 reads CAISENDRLAFF. The CDR3 DNA is TGTGCCATCAGTGAAAATGACAGACTGGCTTTCTTT.